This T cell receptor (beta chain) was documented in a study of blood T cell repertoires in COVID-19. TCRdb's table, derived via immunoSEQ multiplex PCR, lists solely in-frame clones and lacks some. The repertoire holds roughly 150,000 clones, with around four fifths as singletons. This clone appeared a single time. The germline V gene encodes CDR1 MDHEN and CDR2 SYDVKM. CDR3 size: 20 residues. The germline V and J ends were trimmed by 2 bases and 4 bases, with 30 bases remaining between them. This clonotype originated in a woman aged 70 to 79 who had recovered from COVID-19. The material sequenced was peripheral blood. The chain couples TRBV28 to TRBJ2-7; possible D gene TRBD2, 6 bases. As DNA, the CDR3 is TGTGCCAGCAGTTTAGGGGGGAGGCAACCGGGACGAACTATACCGTACGAGCAGTACTTC. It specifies CASSLGGRQPGRTIPYEQYF.